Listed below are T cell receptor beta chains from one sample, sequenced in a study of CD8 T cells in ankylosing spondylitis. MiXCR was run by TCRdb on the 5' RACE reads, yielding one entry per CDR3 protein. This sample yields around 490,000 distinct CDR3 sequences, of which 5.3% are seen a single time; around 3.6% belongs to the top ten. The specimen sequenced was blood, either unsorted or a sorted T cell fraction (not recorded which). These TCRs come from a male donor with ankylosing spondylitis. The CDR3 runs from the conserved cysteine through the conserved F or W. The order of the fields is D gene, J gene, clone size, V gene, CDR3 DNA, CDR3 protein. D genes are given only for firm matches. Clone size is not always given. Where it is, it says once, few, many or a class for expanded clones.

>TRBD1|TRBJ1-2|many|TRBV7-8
TGTGCCAGCAGCTTAGCCAGGGGGGTCTGGGCGCCGGACTATGGCTACACCTTC
CASSLARGVWAPDYGYTF
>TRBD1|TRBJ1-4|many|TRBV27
TGTGCCAGCAGGAAGACAGGGAAATATGAAAAACTGTTTTTT
CASRKTGKYEKLFF
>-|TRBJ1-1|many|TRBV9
TGTGCCAGCAGCGTAGACCCCCTTGAAGGATTAGCTTTCTTT
CASSVDPLEGLAFF
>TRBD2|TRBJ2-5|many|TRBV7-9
TGTGCCAGCGACCCCGCAGCGGGGGGGCCGAGGACCCAGTACTTC
CASDPAAGGPRTQYF
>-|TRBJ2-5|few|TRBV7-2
TGTGCCTCAGAGGGGCGGTCGGAGACCCAGTACTTC
CASEGRSETQYF
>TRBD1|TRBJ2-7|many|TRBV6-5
TGTGCCAGCAGTTACTATAGGACAGGGGAAGGCTCCTACGAGCAGTACTTC
CASSYYRTGEGSYEQYF
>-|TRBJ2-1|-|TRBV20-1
TGCAGTGCTGGCGGCAACGCCAATGAGCAGTTCTTC
CSAGGNANEQFF
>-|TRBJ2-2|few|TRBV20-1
TGCTGTGCTAGAGATTTTTTATCCCAGCAGGTCACCGGGGAGCTGTTTTTT
CCARDFLSQQVTGELFF
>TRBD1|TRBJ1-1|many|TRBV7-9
TGTGCCAGCAGCGTACTACAGGGGACTGAAGCTTTCTTT
CASSVLQGTEAFF
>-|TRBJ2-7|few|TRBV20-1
TGCAGTGCGAGCAAATACCGGGACACAGGCACCGAGCAGTACTTC
CSASKYRDTGTEQYF
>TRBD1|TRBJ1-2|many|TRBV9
TGTGCCAGCAGCGTATCGCAGGGGGCCTATGGCTACACCTTC
CASSVSQGAYGYTF
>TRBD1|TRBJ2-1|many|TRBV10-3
TGTGCCATCAGTGACCGACAGGGATACAATGAGCAGTTCTTC
CAISDRQGYNEQFF
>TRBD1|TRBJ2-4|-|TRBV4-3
TGCGCCAGCAGCCGAGAGGGGGCAGGGAGCATTCAGTACTTC
CASSREGAGSIQYF
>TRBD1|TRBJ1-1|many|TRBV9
TGTGCCAGCAGCGAGAGACAGGGGAACACTGAAGCTTTCTTT
CASSERQGNTEAFF
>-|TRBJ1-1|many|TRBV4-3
TGCGCCAGCAGCCAAGAGCCGGGGGCTAACACTGAAGCTTTCTTT
CASSQEPGANTEAFF
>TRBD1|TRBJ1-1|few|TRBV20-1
TGCAGTGCTCCGGACAGGGTGGTAGGGACTGAAGCTTTCTTT
CSAPDRVVGTEAFF
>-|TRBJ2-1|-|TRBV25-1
TGTGCCAGCAGTGAATTTGGCGGAACCTACAATGAGCAGTTCTTC
CASSEFGGTYNEQFF
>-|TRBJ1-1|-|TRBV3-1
TGTGCCAGCAGCCAACTGACTGAAGCTTTCTTT
CASSQLTEAFF
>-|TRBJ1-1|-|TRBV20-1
TGCAGTGCGTATGACGGGGGCACTGAAGCTTTCTTT
CSAYDGGTEAFF
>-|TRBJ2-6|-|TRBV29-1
TGCAGCGTTGAAAGAACTGGGGCCAACGTCCTGACTTTC
CSVERTGANVLTF
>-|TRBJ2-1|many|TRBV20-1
TGCAGTTCCCTCTCGCGGGGTCACAATGAGCAGTTCTTC
CSSLSRGHNEQFF
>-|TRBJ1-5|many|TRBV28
TGTGCCAGCAGTCTAAATCAGCCCCAGCATTTT
CASSLNQPQHF